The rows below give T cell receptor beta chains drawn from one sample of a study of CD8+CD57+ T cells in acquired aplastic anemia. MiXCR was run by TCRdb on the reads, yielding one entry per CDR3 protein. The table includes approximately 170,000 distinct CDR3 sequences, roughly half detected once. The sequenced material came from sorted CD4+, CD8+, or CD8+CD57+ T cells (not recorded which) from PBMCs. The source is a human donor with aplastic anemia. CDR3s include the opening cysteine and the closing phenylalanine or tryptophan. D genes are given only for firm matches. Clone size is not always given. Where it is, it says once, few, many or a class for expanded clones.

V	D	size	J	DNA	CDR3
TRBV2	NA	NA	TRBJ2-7	TGTGCCAGCAGTCCCGACCCCAGCGCCCGGGCCTACGAGCAGTACTTC	CASSPDPSARAYEQYF
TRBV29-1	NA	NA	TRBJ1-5	TGCAGCGTTGTCCTGACGGGGGAAATAGGGCCCCAGCATTTT	CSVVLTGEIGPQHF
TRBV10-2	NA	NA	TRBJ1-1	TGCGCCAGCAGTGAGGTTTGGATCACTCAGGGCACTGAAGCTTTCTTT	CASSEVWITQGTEAFF
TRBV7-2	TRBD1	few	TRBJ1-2	TGTGCCAGCAGCTCGCAGGGGGACTATGGCTACACCTTC	CASSSQGDYGYTF
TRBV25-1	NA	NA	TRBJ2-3	TGTGCCAGCAGTGAGGGGGGAGAGACAGATACGCAGTATTTT	CASSEGGETDTQYF
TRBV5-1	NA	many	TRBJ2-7	TGCGCCAGCAGCTTGGAAGACAGCACGTACGAGCAGTACTTC	CASSLEDSTYEQYF
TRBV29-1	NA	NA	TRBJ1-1	TGCAGCGTTGTGGTGTCAGGCCAGAACACTGAAGCTTTCTTT	CSVVVSGQNTEAFF
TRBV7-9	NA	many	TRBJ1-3	TGTGCCAGCAGCACCGGGACCTCTGGAAACACCATATATTTT	CASSTGTSGNTIYF
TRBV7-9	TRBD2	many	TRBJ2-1	TGTGCCAGCAGCTTAGGACTAGCGGGGAATGAGCAGTTCTTC	CASSLGLAGNEQFF
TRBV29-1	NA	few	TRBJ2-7	TGCAGCGTTGGGGAAGGTACCTACGAGCAGTACTTC	CSVGEGTYEQYF
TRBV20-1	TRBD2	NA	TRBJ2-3	TGCAGTGCCAGACTAGCGGGAGACACAGATACGCAGTATTTT	CSARLAGDTDTQYF
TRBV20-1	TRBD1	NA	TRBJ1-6	TGCAGTGCTAGTCGTCGGCAGGGGGCGAATTCACCCCTCCACTTT	CSASRRQGANSPLHF
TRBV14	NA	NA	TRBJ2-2	TGTGCCAGCAGCCAAACCCCTACTAAGGCAGGGAGCACCGGGGAGCTGTTTTTT	CASSQTPTKAGSTGELFF
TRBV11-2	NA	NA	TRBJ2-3	TGTGCCAGCAGCTTCCGCCAAATTAACCCCACAGATACGCAGTATTTT	CASSFRQINPTDTQYF
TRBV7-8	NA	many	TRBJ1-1	TGTGCCAGCAGCACCCCGACGGGTTTGGACACTGAAGCTTTCTTT	CASSTPTGLDTEAFF
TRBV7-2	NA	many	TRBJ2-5	TGTGCCAGCAGCTTAAATTTTGAGACCCAGTACTTC	CASSLNFETQYF
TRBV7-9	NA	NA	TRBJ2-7	TGTGCCAGCAGCTTAGGTCGGGCAGGTCTATACGAGCAGTACTTC	CASSLGRAGLYEQYF
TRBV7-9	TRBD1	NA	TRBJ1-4	TGTGCCAGCAGCTTCACCGGGACAGCATATGAAAAACTGTTTTTT	CASSFTGTAYEKLFF
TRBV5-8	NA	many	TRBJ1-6	TGTGCCAGCAGCTTGGGGAGCGACTATAATTCACCCCTCCACTTT	CASSLGSDYNSPLHF
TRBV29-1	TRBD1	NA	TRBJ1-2	TGCAGCGTTGAGGACAGGGCGCTCGGCTATGGCTACACCTTC	CSVEDRALGYGYTF
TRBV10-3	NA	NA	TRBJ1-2	TGTGCCATCAGTGAGCCACAGGGTATTTGGCATGGCTACACCTTC	CAISEPQGIWHGYTF
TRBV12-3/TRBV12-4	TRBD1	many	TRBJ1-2	TGTGCCAGCAGTTTAAGGGGACAGGTGTCTGGCGGCTACACCTTC	CASSLRGQVSGGYTF
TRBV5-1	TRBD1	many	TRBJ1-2	TGCGCCAGCAGCTTGGAGGGACAGGGAAACTATGGCTACACCTTC	CASSLEGQGNYGYTF
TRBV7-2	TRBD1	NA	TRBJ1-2	TGTGCCAGCAGCTTAGCCGGACAGGGACATGGCTACACCTTC	CASSLAGQGHGYTF
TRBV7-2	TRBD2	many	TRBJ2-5	TGTGCCAGCAGCCAACGGACTAGCCAAGAGACCCAGTACTTC	CASSQRTSQETQYF
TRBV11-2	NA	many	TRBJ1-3	TGTGCCAGCTCTCGCGCCCTTGACACCATATATTTT	CASSRALDTIYF
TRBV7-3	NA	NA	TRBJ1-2	TGTGCCAGCAGCGTGAAGGTGGGGGCGACCTATGGCTACACCTTC	CASSVKVGATYGYTF
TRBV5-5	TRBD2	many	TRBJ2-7	TGTGCCAGCAGGCCCGGGACTAATATTTACGAGCAGTACTTC	CASRPGTNIYEQYF
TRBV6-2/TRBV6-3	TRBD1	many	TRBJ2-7	TGTGCCAGCAGCCATGGACAGGGCTACGAGCAGTACTTC	CASSHGQGYEQYF
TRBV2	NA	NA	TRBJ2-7	TGTGCCAGCAATCCGGCGAGGCGCGACGAGCAGTACTTC	CASNPARRDEQYF
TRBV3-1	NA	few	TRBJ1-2	TGTGCCAGCAGCCTCATGACAGCTAACTATGGCTACACCTTC	CASSLMTANYGYTF
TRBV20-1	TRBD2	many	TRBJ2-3	TGCAGTGCGACCGGGACTAAAAACACAGATACGCAGTATTTT	CSATGTKNTDTQYF
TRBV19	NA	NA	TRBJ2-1	TGTGCCAGTAGGACAAGGGTAAATGAGCAGTTCTTC	CASRTRVNEQFF
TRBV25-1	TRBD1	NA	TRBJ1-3	TGTGCCAGCAGTGAATTGGGGACAGACACGTCTGGAAACACCATATATTTT	CASSELGTDTSGNTIYF
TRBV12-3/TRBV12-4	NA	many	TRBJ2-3	TGTGCCAGCAGTTTGGGGGTCGTAGAATTAGGGACAGATACGCAGTATTTT	CASSLGVVELGTDTQYF
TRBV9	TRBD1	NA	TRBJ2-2	TGTGCCAGCAGTTGGTGGGGACAGGGGAACACCGGGGAGCTGTTTTTT	CASSWWGQGNTGELFF
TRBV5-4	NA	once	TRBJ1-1	TGTGCCAGCAGCTTGGAAGGGGGGCGGGGGAGCACTGAAGCTTTCTTT	CASSLEGGRGSTEAFF
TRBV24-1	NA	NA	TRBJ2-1	TGTGCCACCAGTGATTCGGGGGTTGAGCAGTTCTTC	CATSDSGVEQFF
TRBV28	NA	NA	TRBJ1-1	TGTGCCAGCAGTTTTAGCACTATGAACACTGAAGCTTTCTTT	CASSFSTMNTEAFF
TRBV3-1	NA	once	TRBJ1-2	TGTGCCAGCAGCCGGATTCCGACAGATAACTATGGCTACACCTTC	CASSRIPTDNYGYTF
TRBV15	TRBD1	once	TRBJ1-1	TGTGCCACCAGCCAACAGGGGGGGAACACTGAAGCTTTCTTT	CATSQQGGNTEAFF
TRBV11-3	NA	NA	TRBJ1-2	TGTGCCAGCAGCCAAGGGGTTACGGACGATGGCTACACCTTC	CASSQGVTDDGYTF
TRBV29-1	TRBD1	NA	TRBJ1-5	TGCAGCGGCGGACAGGTTGGTCAGCCCCAGCATTTT	CSGGQVGQPQHF
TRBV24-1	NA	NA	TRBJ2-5	TGTGCCACCAGTGATAGCACTGGGCAAGAGACCCAGTACTTC	CATSDSTGQETQYF
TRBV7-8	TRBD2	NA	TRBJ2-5	TGTGCCAGCAGCTTACCCTGGGGAGCGGGGGGGAAAGAGACCCAGTACTTC	CASSLPWGAGGKETQYF
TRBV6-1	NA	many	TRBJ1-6	TGTGCCAGCAGGCTAAGCCTTTCCAATTCACCCCTCCACTTT	CASRLSLSNSPLHF
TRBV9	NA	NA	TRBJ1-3	TGTGCCAGCTCCCCCAAAATGGCAGGCTCTGGAAACACCATATATTTT	CASSPKMAGSGNTIYF
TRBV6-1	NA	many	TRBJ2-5	TGTGCCAGCAGTGAAGACTCCAGTACGGTCGAGACCCAGTACTTC	CASSEDSSTVETQYF
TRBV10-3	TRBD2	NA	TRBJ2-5	TGTGCCATCAGTGATCGGTTTAGCGGGAGCTGGGCCCAGTACTTC	CAISDRFSGSWAQYF
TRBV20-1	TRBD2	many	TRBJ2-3	TGCAGTGCTCACCGGACGACTAGCCCTCGGCAGTATTTT	CSAHRTTSPRQYF
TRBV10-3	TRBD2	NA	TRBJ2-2	TGTGCCATCAGTGAGTCGGAGCGGGGTGGCACCGGGGAGCTGTTTTTT	CAISESERGGTGELFF
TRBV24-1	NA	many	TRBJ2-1	TGTGCCACCAGTGATTCCTCCAGGACCTACAATGAGCAGTTCTTC	CATSDSSRTYNEQFF
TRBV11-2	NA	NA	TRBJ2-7	TGTGCCAGCAGCTTAGTTTCCGGGATCGCCTACGAGCAGTACTTC	CASSLVSGIAYEQYF
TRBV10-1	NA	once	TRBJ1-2	TGCGCCAACAGTGAATTACACGTTAGACCAAACTATGGCTACGCCTTC	CANSELHVRPNYGYAF
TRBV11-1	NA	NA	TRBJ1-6	TGTGCCAGCAGCCATTACACCACAGGGCGCGATAATTCACCCCTCCACTTT	CASSHYTTGRDNSPLHF
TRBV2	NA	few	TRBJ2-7	TGTGCCAGCAAGACCCCCGGCCCTACCTACGAGCAGTACTTC	CASKTPGPTYEQYF
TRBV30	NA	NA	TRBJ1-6	TGTGCCTGGAGTGAAGGGGGATCACCCCTCCACTTT	CAWSEGGSPLHF